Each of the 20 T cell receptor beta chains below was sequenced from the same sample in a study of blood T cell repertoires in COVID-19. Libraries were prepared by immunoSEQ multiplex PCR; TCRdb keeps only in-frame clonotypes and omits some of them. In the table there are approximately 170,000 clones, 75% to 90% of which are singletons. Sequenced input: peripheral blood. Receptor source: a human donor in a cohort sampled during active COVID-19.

CDR3: CASSQDRHHRQPQHF. Here the CDR3 DNA reads TGCGCCAGCAGCCAAGATCGACACCACAGACAGCCCCAGCATTTT. The chain joins TRBV4-3 to TRBJ1-5; D call uncertain. Germline loops: CDR1 LGHNA, CDR2 YSLEER. V lost 0 bases, J lost 7 bases, and 13 bases lay in between. The CDR3 spans 15 residues.

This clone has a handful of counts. DNA of the CDR3: TGTGCCTGGAGTGTAGGGACAGGGATCGAAAAACTGTTTTTT. This encodes CAWSVGTGIEKLFF. The chain links TRBV30 to TRBJ1-4; the match to TRBD1 covers 9 bases. The CDR3 has 14 residues. J lost 8 bases, V lost 0 bases, and 4 bases had no gene match. CDR1 is GTSNPN and CDR2 is SVGIG in the germline V gene (reference sequence).

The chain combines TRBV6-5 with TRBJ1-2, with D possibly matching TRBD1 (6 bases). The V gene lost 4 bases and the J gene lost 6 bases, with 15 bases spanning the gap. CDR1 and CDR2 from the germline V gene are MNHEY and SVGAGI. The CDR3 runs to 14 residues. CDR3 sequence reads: CASSSPQGPHGYTF. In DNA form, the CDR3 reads TGTGCCAGCAGTTCCCCGCAGGGGCCCCATGGCTACACCTTC.

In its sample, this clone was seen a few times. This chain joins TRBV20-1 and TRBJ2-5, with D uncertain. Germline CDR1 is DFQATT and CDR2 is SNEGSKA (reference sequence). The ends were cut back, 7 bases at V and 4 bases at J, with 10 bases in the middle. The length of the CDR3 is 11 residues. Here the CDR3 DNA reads TGCAGTGTGCGTAGAGGAGAGACCCAGTACTTC. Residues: CSVRRGETQYF.

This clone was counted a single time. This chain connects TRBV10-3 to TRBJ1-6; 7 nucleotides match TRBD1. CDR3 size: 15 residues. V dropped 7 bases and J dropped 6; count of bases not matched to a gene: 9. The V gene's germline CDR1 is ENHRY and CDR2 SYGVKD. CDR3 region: CAIKPGQSINSPLHF. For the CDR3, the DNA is TGTGCCATCAAGCCGGGACAGAGCATTAATTCACCCCTCCACTTT.

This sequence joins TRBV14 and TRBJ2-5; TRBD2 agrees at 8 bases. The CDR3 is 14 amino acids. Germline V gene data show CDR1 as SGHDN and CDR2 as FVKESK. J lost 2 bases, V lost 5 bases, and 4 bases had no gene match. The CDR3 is CASSVPGGQETQYF. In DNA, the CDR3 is TGTGCCAGCAGCGTGCCGGGAGGGCAAGAGACCCAGTACTTC.

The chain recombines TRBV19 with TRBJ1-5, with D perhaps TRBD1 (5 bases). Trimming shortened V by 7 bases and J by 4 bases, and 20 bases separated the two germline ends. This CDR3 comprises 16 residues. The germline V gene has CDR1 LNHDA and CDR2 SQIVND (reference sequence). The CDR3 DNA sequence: TGTGCCAGTACGGGGGGTAGGGCAGTGAAGAATCAGCCCCAGCATTTT. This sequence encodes CASTGGRAVKNQPQHF.

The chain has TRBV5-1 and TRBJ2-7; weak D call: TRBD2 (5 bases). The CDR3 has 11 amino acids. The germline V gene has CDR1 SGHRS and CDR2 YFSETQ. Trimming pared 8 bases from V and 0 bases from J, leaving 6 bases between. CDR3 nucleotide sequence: TGCGCCAGGGGGAGCTCCTACGAGCAGTACTTC. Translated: CARGSSYEQYF.

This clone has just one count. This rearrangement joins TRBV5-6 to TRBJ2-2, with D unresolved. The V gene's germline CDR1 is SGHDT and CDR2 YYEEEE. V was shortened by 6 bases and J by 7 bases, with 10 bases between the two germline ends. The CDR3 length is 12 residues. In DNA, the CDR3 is TGTGCCAGCAAATTCCTCGGCGGGGAGCTGTTTTTT. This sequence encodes CASKFLGGELFF.

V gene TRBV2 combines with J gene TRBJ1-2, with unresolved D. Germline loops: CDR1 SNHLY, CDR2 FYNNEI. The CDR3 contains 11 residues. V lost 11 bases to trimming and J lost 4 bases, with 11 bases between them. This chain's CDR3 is CALSEGYGYTF. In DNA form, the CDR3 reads TGTGCCTTATCGGAGGGCTATGGCTACACCTTC.

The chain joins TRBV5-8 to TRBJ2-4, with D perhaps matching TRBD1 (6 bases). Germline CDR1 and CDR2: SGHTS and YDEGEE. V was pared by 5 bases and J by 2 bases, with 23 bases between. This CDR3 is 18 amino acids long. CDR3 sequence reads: CASRGMQGRTNSKNIQYF. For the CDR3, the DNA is TGTGCCAGCAGAGGAATGCAGGGGCGGACCAACTCCAAAAACATTCAGTACTTC.

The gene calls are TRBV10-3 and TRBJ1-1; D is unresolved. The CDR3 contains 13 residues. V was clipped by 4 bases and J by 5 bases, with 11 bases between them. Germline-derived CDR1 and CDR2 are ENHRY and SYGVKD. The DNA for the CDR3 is TGTGCCATCAGTGGAGTCGTCGGGACTGAAGCTTTCTTT. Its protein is CAISGVVGTEAFF.

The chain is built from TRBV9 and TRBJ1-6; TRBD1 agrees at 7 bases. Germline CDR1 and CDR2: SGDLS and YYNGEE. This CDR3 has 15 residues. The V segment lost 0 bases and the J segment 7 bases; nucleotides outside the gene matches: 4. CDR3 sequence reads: CASSVGTGGNSPLHF. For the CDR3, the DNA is TGTGCCAGCAGCGTAGGGACAGGAGGGAATTCACCCCTCCACTTT.

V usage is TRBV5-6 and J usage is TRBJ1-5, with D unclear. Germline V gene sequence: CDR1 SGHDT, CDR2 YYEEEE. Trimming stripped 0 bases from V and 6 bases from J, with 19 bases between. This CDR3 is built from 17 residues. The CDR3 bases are TGTGCCAGCAGCTTGGGGGCAGGTGGGCCGGGAGGTCAGCCCCAGCATTTT. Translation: CASSLGAGGPGGQPQHF.

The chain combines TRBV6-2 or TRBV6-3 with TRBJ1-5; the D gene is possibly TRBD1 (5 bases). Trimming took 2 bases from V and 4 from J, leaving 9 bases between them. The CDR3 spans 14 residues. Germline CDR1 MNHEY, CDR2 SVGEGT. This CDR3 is CASSYLTANQPQHF. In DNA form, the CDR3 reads TGTGCCAGCAGTTACCTGACAGCAAATCAGCCCCAGCATTTT.

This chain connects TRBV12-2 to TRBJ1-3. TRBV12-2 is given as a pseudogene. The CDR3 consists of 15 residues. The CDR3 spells CASRLLGPERNTIYF. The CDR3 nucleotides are TGTGCAAGTCGCTTACTTGGTCCCGAGAGGAACACCATATATTTT.

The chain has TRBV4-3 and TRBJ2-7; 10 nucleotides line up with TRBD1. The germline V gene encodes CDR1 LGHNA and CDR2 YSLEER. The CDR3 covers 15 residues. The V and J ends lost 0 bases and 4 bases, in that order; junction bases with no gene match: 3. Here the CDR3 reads CASSQEDRGSYEQYF. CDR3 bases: TGCGCCAGCAGCCAAGAGGACAGGGGGAGTTACGAGCAGTACTTC.

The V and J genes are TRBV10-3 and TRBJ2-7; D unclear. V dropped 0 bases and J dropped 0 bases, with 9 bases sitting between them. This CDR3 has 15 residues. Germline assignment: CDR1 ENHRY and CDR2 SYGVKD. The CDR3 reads CAISESGLSSYEQYF. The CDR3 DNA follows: TGTGCCATCAGTGAGTCGGGCCTGAGCTCCTACGAGCAGTACTTC.

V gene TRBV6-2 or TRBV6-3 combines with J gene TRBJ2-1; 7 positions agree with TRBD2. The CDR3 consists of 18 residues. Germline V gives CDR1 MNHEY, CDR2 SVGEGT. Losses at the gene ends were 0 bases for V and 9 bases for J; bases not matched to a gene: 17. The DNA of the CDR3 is TGTGCCAGCAGTTACTCCCTTTGGACTAGGACCCCTGGGGGTGAGCAGTTCTTC. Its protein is CASSYSLWTRTPGGEQFF.

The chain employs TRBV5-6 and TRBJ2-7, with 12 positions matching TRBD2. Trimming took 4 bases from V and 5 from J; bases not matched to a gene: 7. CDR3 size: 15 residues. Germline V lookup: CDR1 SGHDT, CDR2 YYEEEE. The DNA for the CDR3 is TGTGCCAGCAGCCCAAGACTAGCGGGAGTCCACGAGCAGTACTTC. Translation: CASSPRLAGVHEQYF.